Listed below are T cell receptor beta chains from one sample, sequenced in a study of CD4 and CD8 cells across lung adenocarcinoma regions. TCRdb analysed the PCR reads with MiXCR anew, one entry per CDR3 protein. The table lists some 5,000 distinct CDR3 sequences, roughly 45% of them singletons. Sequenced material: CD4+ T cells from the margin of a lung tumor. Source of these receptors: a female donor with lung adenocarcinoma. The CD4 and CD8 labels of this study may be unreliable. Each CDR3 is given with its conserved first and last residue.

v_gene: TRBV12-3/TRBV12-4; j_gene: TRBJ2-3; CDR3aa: CASSRDGGDTQYF
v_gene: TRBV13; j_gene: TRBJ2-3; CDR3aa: CASSLGSAARPTTDTQYF
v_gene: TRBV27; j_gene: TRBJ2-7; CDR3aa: CASSLGQGQPYEQYF
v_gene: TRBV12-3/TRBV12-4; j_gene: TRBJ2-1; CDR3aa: CASSLGDSASSYNEQFF
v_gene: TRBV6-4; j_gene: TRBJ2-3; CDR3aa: CASSPTGGGRDTQYF
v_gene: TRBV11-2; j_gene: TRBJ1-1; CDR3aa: CASSLFTGNTEAFF
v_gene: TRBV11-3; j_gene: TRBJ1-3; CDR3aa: CASSLDRRTLSGNTIYF
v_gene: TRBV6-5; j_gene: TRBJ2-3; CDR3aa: CASSYGGGVVGDTQYF
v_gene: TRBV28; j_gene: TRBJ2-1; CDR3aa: CATRAMGRSYEQFF
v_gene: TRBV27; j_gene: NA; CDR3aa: CASSQGIYNEQFF
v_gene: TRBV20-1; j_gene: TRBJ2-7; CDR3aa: CSASGASYEQYF
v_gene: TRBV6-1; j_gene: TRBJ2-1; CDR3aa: CASSEVIISSRVKDEQFF
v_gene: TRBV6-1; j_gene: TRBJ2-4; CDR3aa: CASSAGLAQDTQYF
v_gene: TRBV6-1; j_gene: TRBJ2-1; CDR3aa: CASSESASSYNEQFF
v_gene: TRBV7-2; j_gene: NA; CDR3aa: CASSLSLAGPQYF
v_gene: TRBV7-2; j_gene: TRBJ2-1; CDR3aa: CASSLGIWVARGHEQFF
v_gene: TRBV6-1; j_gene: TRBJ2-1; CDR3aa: CASTLGAGSYNEQFF
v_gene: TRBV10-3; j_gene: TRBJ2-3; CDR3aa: CAISGQGDTQYF
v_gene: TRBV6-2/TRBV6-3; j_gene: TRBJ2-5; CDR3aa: CASSSAHLGRAGRTQYF
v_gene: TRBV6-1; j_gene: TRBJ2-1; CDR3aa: CASSSLWSDALRNEQFF
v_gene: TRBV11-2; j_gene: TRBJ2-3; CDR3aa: CASSQTRVGDTQYF
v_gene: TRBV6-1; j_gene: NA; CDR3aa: CASSEYRGEETQYF
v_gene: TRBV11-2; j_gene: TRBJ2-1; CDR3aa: CASSLENWGNEQFF
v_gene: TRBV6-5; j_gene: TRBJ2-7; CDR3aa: CASSYRGGTGGHEQYF
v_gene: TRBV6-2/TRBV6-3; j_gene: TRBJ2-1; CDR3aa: CASSYSISGADIQFF
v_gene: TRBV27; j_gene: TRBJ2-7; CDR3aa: CASSLWFQATSGRAGYEQYF
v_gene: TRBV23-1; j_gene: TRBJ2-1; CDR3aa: CASSQSETGGGYEQFF
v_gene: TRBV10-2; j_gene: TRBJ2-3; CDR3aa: CASKGVSTETQFF
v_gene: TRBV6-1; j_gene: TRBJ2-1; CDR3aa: CASKQKGRNEQFF
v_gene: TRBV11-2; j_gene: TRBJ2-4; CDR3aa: CASSTRQGSGAKNIQYF
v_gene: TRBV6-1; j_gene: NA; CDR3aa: CASSEIRGESQYF
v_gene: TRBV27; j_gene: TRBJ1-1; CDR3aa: CASSPRTANTEAFF
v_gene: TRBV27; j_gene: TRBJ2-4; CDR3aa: CASSFRLHTDIQYF
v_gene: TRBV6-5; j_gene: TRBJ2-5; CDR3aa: CASSLGKTLAKNTQYF
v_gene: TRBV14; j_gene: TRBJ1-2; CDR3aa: CASSPLTGAYYGYTF
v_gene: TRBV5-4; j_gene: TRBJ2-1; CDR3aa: CATTKPGSRSNEQFF
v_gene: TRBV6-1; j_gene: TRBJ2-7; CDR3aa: CASSEVGSAGPYEQYF
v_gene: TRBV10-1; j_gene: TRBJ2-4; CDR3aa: CASSGVRAYKDTQYF
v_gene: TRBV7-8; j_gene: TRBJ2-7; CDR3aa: CASSLRQGPSYEQHF
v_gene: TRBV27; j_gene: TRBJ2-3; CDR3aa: CAGRGSLDQDTQYF
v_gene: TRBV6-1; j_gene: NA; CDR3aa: CASTKREGYEQYF
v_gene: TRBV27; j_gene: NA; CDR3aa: CASSLKNEQFF
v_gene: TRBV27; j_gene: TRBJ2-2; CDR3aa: CASSLWGSGELFF
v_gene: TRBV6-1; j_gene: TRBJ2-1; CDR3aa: CASSEASGGSNEQFF
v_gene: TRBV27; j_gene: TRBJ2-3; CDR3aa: CASRGSGGRATDTQYF
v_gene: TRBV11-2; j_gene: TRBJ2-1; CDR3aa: CASSSFHSSGRDYNEQFF
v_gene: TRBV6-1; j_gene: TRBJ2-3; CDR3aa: CASSLEHRPTDTQYF
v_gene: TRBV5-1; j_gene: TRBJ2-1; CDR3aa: CASSLEGATSGIGEQFF